This T cell receptor (beta chain) was identified in a study of T cell responses to AZD1222 COVID-19 vaccine. V was clipped by 2 bases and J by 1 base, with 10 bases between them. CDR1 KGHDR and CDR2 SFDVKD come from the germline V gene. The CDR3 is made up of 15 amino acids. The assay was immunoSEQ multiplex PCR, and TCRdb's table has in-frame clones only and misses some. This sample carries about 120,000 clones, 85% to 90% of them seen once, and the ten largest clones take 3%. The sample in question was peripheral blood, obtained 28 days after the second AZD1222 dose. The chain carries TRBV24-1 and TRBJ1-1; D gene ambiguous. This clonotype originated in an adult who received the AZD1222 COVID-19 vaccine. The CDR3 protein is CATSDSGLENTEAFF. DNA of the CDR3: TGTGCCACCAGTGATTCCGGACTGGAGAACACTGAAGCTTTCTTT.